These 10 T cell receptor beta chains came from one sample sequenced in a study of cytomegalovirus exposure and HLA in healthy donors. This PCR relied on a set of 60 Vbeta primers and 13 Jbeta primers. The protocol was immunoSEQ multiplex PCR, while the TCRdb copy is restricted to in-frame clones and leaves out a portion. The data contain some 150,000 clones, approximately 63% of them singletons. The source material was PBMCs. These receptor sequences come from a woman aged 60 to 75 in good health and CMV-seropositive.

This clone was recorded once. The V and J genes are TRBV5-1 and TRBJ2-2, with 10 bases fitting TRBD2. The germline CDR1 and CDR2 sequences are SGHRS and YFSETQ. V gave up 4 bases and J gave up 4 bases; unmatched junction bases: 7. This CDR3 is built from 16 residues. The CDR3, as DNA: TGCGCCAGCAGCATAAGGACTAGCGGAGGCACCGGGGAGCTGTTTTTT. It specifies CASSIRTSGGTGELFF.

The chain links TRBV14 to TRBJ1-2; 9 positions match TRBD1. Germline trimming cut 4 bases from V and 4 bases from J; bases unmatched to any gene: 4. The CDR3 is 14 amino acids. The V gene's germline CDR1 is SGHDN and CDR2 FVKESK. The CDR3 reads CASSPGTGPYGYTF. CDR3 sequence (DNA): TGTGCCAGCAGCCCCGGGACAGGGCCCTATGGCTACACCTTC.

V is TRBV7-9 and J is TRBJ2-5; D is ambiguous. The J call is uncertain, as TRBJ2-7 better fits the DNA end. This CDR3 contains 14 residues. Germline CDR1 is SEHNR and CDR2 is FQNEAQ (reference sequence). CDR3 protein: CASSLKRSSYEQYF. Written as DNA, the CDR3 is TGTGCCAGCAGCTTAAAACGGAGCTCCTACGAGCAGTACTTC.

In its sample, this clone was seen a few times. V is TRBV4-1 and J is TRBJ1-5; D possibly corresponds to TRBD1 (5 bases). The germline V gene has CDR1 MGHRA and CDR2 YSYEKL. Between the trimmed V and J ends, which lost 4 bases and 0 bases, there was a span of 10 bases. The CDR3 has 15 amino acids. The CDR3 protein is CASSRQSYSNQPQHF. The DNA of the CDR3 is TGCGCCAGCAGCCGACAGTCTTATAGCAATCAGCCCCAGCATTTT.

The V gene is TRBV27, the J gene TRBJ1-1, with TRBD1 matching 8 bases. The CDR3 contains 14 residues. J lost 7 bases, V lost 6 bases, and 10 bases had no gene match. The V gene's germline CDR1 is MNHEY and CDR2 SMNVEV (reference sequence). CDR3 amino acids: CASSLTGTGGEAFF. The DNA for the CDR3 is TGTGCCAGCAGCCTAACCGGCACAGGGGGTGAAGCTTTCTTT.

The chain carries TRBV7-9 and TRBJ1-1; 11 positions match TRBD1. The CDR3 loop spans 16 amino acids. After removal of 4 bases from V and 1 base from J, the junction contained 5 bases not matched to a gene. Germline lookup yields CDR1 SEHNR and CDR2 FQNEAQ (reference sequence). Here the CDR3 DNA reads TGTGCCAGCAGCTGGGGGGGGACAGGGGGGAACACTGAAGCTTTCTTT. It encodes CASSWGGTGGNTEAFF. The whole variable domain, remainder taken from reference TRBV7-9 and TRBJ1-1, is DTGVSQNPRHKITKRGQNVTFRCDPISEHNRLYWYRQTLGQGPEFLTYFQNEAQLEKSRLLSDRFSAERPKGSFSTLEIQRTEQGDSAMYLCASSWGGTGGNTEAFFGQGTRLTVV.

Comment on this clone: In the same sample, other DNA sequences code for this CDR3. The chain combines TRBV28 with TRBJ1-1, with D perhaps TRBD1 (6 bases). Germline assignment: CDR1 MDHEN and CDR2 SYDVKM. V lost 2 bases, J lost 5 bases, and 9 bases lay in between. CDR3 size: 13 residues. CDR3 nucleotides: TGTGCCAGCAGTTTACAGGGGAATACTGAAGCTTTCTTT. It translates to CASSLQGNTEAFF.

The chain carries TRBV19 and TRBJ2-2; TRBD1 might be the D (5 bases). The V end lost 5 bases, the J end lost 0 bases, and 10 bases lay between the germline ends. The CDR3 totals 15 residues. The germline V gene encodes CDR1 LNHDA and CDR2 SQIVND (reference sequence). CDR3 protein: CASSVQGTNTGELFF. CDR3 bases: TGTGCCAGTAGTGTGCAGGGAACGAACACCGGGGAGCTGTTTTTT.

This clone showed up just a few times. Here the CDR3 reads CASSLVGPSGANVLTF. The CDR3 nucleotides read TGCGCCAGCAGCTTGGTCGGTCCCTCTGGGGCCAACGTCCTGACTTTC. V usage is TRBV5-1 and J usage is TRBJ2-6; D gene unclear. Germline values: CDR1 SGHRS, CDR2 YFSETQ. The length of the CDR3 is 16 residues. V lost 0 bases and J lost 0, with 7 bases in between.

This chain joins TRBV9 and TRBJ2-1; D possibly corresponds to TRBD2 (6 bases). The CDR3 is 15 amino acids. V lost 2 bases, J lost 2 bases, and 11 bases lay in between. CDR1 and CDR2 (germline): SGDLS, YYNGEE. CDR3 in DNA: TGTGCCAGCAGCGTCGGAGGGTTCCCCTACAATGAGCAGTTCTTC. Translated, it gives CASSVGGFPYNEQFF.